The rows below give T cell receptor beta chains drawn from one sample of a study of blood T cell repertoires in COVID-19. Data came from immunoSEQ multiplex PCR; TCRdb stores just in-frame clones and leaves some out. Of 50,000 to 55,000 clones listed, around 86% are singletons. The source material was peripheral blood. The receptors shown here come from a man aged 80 or over with acute or convalescent COVID-19. The CDR3 runs from the conserved cysteine through the conserved F or W. A D gene is named only where the DNA matches it firmly. Some rows mark clone size as missing; the rest say once, few, many or name a class of expanded clone.

NA | TRBD1 | TRBJ2-7 | TRBV15 | TGTGCCACCAGCAGAGAAGGGACAGGGGGAATGGGTGACGAGCAGTACTTC | CATSREGTGGMGDEQYF
NA | TRBD1 | TRBJ1-2 | TRBV6-5 | TGTGCCAGCAGTTACGACACAGGGGGCTATGGCTACACCTTC | CASSYDTGGYGYTF
NA | NA | TRBJ1-1 | TRBV5-1 | TGCGCCAGCAGCTCCCGCGGGGGGGCAATGAACACTGAAGCTTTCTTT | CASSSRGGAMNTEAFF
NA | TRBD1 | TRBJ1-6 | TRBV5-1 | TGCGCCAGCAGCTTCCAGACAGGGACTTTGAATTCACCCCTCCACTTT | CASSFQTGTLNSPLHF
NA | NA | TRBJ2-7 | TRBV23-1 | TGCGCCAGCAGTCCCGTTATGGACAGCATCGACTACGAGCAGTACTTC | CASSPVMDSIDYEQYF
NA | TRBD1 | TRBJ2-7 | TRBV12-3/TRBV12-4 | TGTGCCAGCTCACAGACAGGGGGAGGTGAGCAGTACTTC | CASSQTGGGEQYF
NA | NA | TRBJ2-2 | TRBV19 | TGTGCCAGTAGTCTTACAGGGCTCCCCGGGGAGCTGTTTTTT | CASSLTGLPGELFF
NA | NA | TRBJ1-2 | TRBV19 | TGTGCCAGTAGTATAGAACGGTCATATGGCTACACCTTC | CASSIERSYGYTF
NA | TRBD1 | TRBJ2-7 | TRBV19 | TGTGCCAGTAGTATAGATCACCGGCGACAGGGGACCTACGAGCAGTACTTC | CASSIDHRRQGTYEQYF
NA | NA | TRBJ1-2 | TRBV15 | TGTGCCACCAGCAGAGATAGACAGGTCACGAGTGGCTACACCTTC | CATSRDRQVTSGYTF
NA | TRBD1 | TRBJ2-1 | TRBV3-1/TRBV3-2 | TGTGCCAGCAGCCCCCGGGACAGGGGAGGAAATGAGCAGTTCTTC | CASSPRDRGGNEQFF
NA | TRBD1 | TRBJ1-5 | TRBV7-9 | TGTGCCAGCAGCCTAACAGGGGGAAACAATCAGCCCCAGCATTTT | CASSLTGGNNQPQHF
NA | NA | TRBJ2-1 | TRBV18 | TGTGCCAGCTCACCAGTCACTTACAATGAGCAGTTCTTC | CASSPVTYNEQFF
NA | NA | TRBJ1-2 | TRBV5-1 | TGCGCCAGCAGCTTGGGGGCCAGGGTGGACTATGGCTACACCTTC | CASSLGARVDYGYTF
NA | TRBD1 | TRBJ2-7 | TRBV11-3 | TGTGCCAGCAGTACCGGGACAGGAGGAACCTACGAGCAGTACTTC | CASSTGTGGTYEQYF
NA | NA | TRBJ2-7 | TRBV6-2/TRBV6-3 | TGTGCCAGCAGCCCTTGGACAGTGGCGCGGGAGCAGTACTTC | CASSPWTVAREQYF
once | NA | TRBJ1-5 | TRBV28 | TGTGCCAGCAGTCCGGGGGACAATCAGCCCCAGCATTTT | CASSPGDNQPQHF
NA | TRBD2 | TRBJ2-3 | TRBV5-1 | TGCGCCAGCAGCTTGGCCAAGGGGGGACTAGAGGCAGATACGCAGTATTTT | CASSLAKGGLEADTQYF
NA | TRBD2 | TRBJ2-3 | TRBV18 | TGTGCCAGCTCACCAGGGACTAGCGGGGCGAATACGCAGTATTTT | CASSPGTSGANTQYF
few | NA | TRBJ2-1 | TRBV5-1 | TGCGCCAGCAGCTTGGCAGGCTCTACCTACAATGAGCAGTTCTTC | CASSLAGSTYNEQFF
many | NA | TRBJ1-1 | TRBV7-9 | TGTGCCAGCAGCTCGGACAGGAACACTGAAGCTTTCTTT | CASSSDRNTEAFF
NA | NA | TRBJ2-3 | TRBV7-2 | TGTGCCAGCAGCTCCGAAGGCGGGGTGAGGACAGATACGCAGTATTTT | CASSSEGGVRTDTQYF
NA | TRBD1 | TRBJ2-1 | TRBV11-2 | TGTGCCAGCAGCACCGCCGGGACAGGGGACAATGAGCAGTTCTTC | CASSTAGTGDNEQFF
NA | TRBD1 | TRBJ1-2 | TRBV6-6 | TGTGCCAGCAGCCTAACAGGGGATTATGGCTACACCTTC | CASSLTGDYGYTF
NA | NA | TRBJ2-7 | TRBV6-5 | TGTGCCAGCACGCCCCAGGTCTCCTACGAGCAGTACTTC | CASTPQVSYEQYF
few | NA | TRBJ1-5 | TRBV11-2 | TGTGCCAGCAGCTTAGGCGGCAGGGATCAGCCCCAGCATTTT | CASSLGGRDQPQHF
NA | NA | TRBJ1-2 | TRBV6-5 | TGTGCCAGCAGTCCCGGACAGACCAACTATGGCTACACCTTC | CASSPGQTNYGYTF
NA | NA | TRBJ2-7 | TRBV6-5 | TGTGCCAGCACAAGTTACTTCCGGGATTCCGAGCAGTACTTC | CASTSYFRDSEQYF
NA | TRBD1 | TRBJ1-2 | TRBV6-5 | TGTGCCAGCACACAGGGGCCCAACTACGGCTACACCTTC | CASTQGPNYGYTF
once | NA | TRBJ2-1 | TRBV10-3 | TGTGCCATCAGGGACGGGACTTCCTTTAAATACAATGAGCAGTTCTTC | CAIRDGTSFKYNEQFF
once | NA | TRBJ2-7 | TRBV6-2/TRBV6-3 | TGTGCCAGCAGTGGGGGGTTTGGTCCCAACGAGCAGTACTTC | CASSGGFGPNEQYF